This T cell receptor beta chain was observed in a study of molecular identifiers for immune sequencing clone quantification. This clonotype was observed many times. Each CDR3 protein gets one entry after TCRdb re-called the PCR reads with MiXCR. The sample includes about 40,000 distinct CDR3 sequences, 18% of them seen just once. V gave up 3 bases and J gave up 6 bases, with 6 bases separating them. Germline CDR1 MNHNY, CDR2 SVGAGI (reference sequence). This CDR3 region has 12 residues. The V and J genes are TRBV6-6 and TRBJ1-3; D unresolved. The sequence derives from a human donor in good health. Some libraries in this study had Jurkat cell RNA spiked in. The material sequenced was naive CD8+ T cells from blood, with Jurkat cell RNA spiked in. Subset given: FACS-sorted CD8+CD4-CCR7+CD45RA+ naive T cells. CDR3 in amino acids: CASSYLENTIYF. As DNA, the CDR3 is TGTGCCAGCAGTTATCTGGAAAACACCATATATTTT.